The 9 T cell receptor beta chains reported below all come from one sample, sequenced in a study of OX40 agonist ivuxolimab in advanced cancers. TCRdb keeps only in-frame clones here, not all; method: immunoSEQ multiplex PCR. This table holds about 58,000 clones, about 81% found once. The sequences come from CD4+ or CD8+ T cells sorted from blood, collected in a trial of the OX40 agonist ivuxolimab. These receptor sequences come from an adult with an advanced solid tumor such as melanoma, head and neck, liver or kidney cancer.

The genes are TRBV18 and TRBJ2-7; D unresolved. CDR1 KGHSH and CDR2 LQKENI come from the germline V gene. Trimming cost V 3 bases and J 5 bases, with 11 bases left between them. The CDR3 length is 13 residues. CDR3 nucleotide sequence: TGTGCCAGCTCACCCCAGAAGTCGAACGAGCAGTACTTC. Translated, it gives CASSPQKSNEQYF. Full variable domain (rest looked up from reference TRBV18 and TRBJ2-7): NAGVMQNPRHLVRRRGQEARLRCSPMKGHSHVYWYRQLPEEGLKFMVYLQKENIIDESGMPKERFSAEFPKEGPSILRIQQVVRGDSAAYFCASSPQKSNEQYFGPGTRLTVT.

The chain recombines TRBV9 with TRBJ2-5; possibly TRBD1 for D (6 bases). CDR3 length equals 14 residues. The V end lost 3 bases, the J end lost 4 bases, and 13 bases lay between the germline ends. Germline CDR1 is SGDLS and CDR2 is YYNGEE. Written as DNA, the CDR3 is TGTGCCAGCAGCGCTATACAGGGAAGAGAGACCCAGTACTTC. This encodes CASSAIQGRETQYF.

The chain uses TRBV7-8 and TRBJ2-5; 12 bases are shared with TRBD2. The J call may be in error: the DNA end matches TRBJ2-7 better. Germline V gives CDR1 SGHVS, CDR2 FQNEAQ. The CDR3 is made up of 14 amino acids. The CDR3 protein is CASSVGLAGHEQYF. The DNA for the CDR3 is TGTGCCAGCAGCGTGGGACTAGCGGGCCACGAGCAGTACTTC.

The CDR3 DNA reads TGCGCCAGCAGCAAGGGGGGAGGCACAGATACGCAGTATTTT. Translated: CASSKGGGTDTQYF. This chain connects TRBV5-1 to TRBJ2-3, with D perhaps TRBD1 or TRBD2 (6 bases each). The CDR3 sequence is 14 residues long. CDR1 SGHRS and CDR2 YFSETQ come from the germline V gene. V dropped 4 bases and J dropped 1 base, with 10 bases sitting between them.

The V and J genes are TRBV27 and TRBJ1-2, with 7 bases lining up with TRBD1. J gave up 4 bases and V 6 bases, and 8 bases lay outside the gene matches. CDR1 and CDR2 (germline): MNHEY, SMNVEV (reference sequence). This CDR3 region has 14 residues. The CDR3 region is CASRDRHKSYGYTF. In DNA form, the CDR3 reads TGTGCCAGCAGGGACAGGCATAAATCCTATGGCTACACCTTC.

The V call is TRBV6-4, the J call TRBJ1-6; D unresolved. This CDR3 is built from 14 residues. Germline lookup yields CDR1 MRHNA and CDR2 SNTAGT. The V gene lost 6 bases and the J gene lost 0 bases, with 6 bases spanning the gap. CDR3 loop: CASRSSSYNSPLHF. The CDR3, as DNA: TGTGCCAGCAGATCAAGCTCCTATAATTCACCCCTCCACTTT.

V is TRBV6-5 and J is TRBJ2-7; 10 nucleotides agree with TRBD2. J lost 5 bases, V lost 0 bases, and 4 bases had no gene match. Germline CDR1 MNHEY, CDR2 SVGAGI. The CDR3 contains 15 residues. The CDR3: CASSYSSGGANEQYF. For the CDR3, the DNA is TGTGCCAGCAGTTACTCCAGCGGGGGGGCAAACGAGCAGTACTTC.

The chain carries TRBV5-4 and TRBJ2-5, with 8 bases that match TRBD2. Germline CDR1 and CDR2: SGHNT and YYREEE (reference sequence). V shed 1 base, J shed 5 bases, and the junction held 7 bases outside the gene matches. CDR3 length equals 15 residues. This chain's CDR3 is CASSLRAGGGETQYF. The CDR3 coding sequence is TGTGCCAGCAGCTTGCGGGCGGGGGGCGGTGAGACCCAGTACTTC.

The rearrangement links TRBV2 to TRBJ2-1, with D tentatively TRBD1 (6 bases). V lost 5 bases and J lost 6, with 11 bases in between. Looked up from germline, CDR1 is SNHLY and CDR2 is FYNNEI. This CDR3 region has 13 residues. The CDR3 region has the DNA TGTGCCAGCAGTCCCGGGACATCCAATGAGCAGTTCTTC. Amino acid sequence: CASSPGTSNEQFF.